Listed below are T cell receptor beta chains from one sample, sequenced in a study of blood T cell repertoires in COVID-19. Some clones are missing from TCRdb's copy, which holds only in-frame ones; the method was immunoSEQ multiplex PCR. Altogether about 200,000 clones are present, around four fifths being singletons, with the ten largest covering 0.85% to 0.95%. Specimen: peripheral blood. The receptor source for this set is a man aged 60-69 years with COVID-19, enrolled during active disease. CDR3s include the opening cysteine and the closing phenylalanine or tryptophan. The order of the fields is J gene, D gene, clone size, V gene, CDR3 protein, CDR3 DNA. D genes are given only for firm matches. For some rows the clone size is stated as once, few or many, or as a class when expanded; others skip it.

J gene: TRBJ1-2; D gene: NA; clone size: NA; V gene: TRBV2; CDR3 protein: CASSGEGNYGYTF; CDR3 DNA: TGTGCCAGCAGTGGAGAGGGTAACTATGGCTACACCTTC
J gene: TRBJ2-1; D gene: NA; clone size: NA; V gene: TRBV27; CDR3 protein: CASSLSDGGAYNEQFF; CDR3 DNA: TGTGCCAGCAGTTTATCTGATGGAGGCGCCTACAATGAGCAGTTCTTC
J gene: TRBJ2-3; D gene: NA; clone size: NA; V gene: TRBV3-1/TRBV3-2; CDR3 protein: CASSRRGQSTDTQYF; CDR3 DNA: TGTGCCAGCAGCCGACGCGGACAGTCCACAGATACGCAGTATTTT
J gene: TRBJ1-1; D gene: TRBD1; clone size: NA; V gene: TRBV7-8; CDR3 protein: CASSLVSSGGTEAFF; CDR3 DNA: TGTGCCAGCAGCTTAGTATCGTCAGGGGGTACTGAAGCTTTCTTT
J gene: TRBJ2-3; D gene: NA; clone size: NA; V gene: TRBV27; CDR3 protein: CASSLSPQGTDTQYF; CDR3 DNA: TGTGCCAGCAGTTTATCACCACAGGGCACAGATACGCAGTATTTT
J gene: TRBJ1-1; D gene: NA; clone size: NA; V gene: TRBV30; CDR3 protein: CALKNLSGYTEAFF; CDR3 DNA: TGTGCCTTGAAGAATTTGTCAGGGTACACTGAAGCTTTCTTT
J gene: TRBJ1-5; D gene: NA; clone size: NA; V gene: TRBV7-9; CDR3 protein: CASSLSQGMGNQPQHF; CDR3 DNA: TGTGCCAGCAGCTTATCTCAGGGAATGGGCAATCAGCCCCAGCATTTT
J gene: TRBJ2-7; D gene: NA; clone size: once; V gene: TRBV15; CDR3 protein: CATSKGDSYEQYF; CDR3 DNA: TGTGCCACCAGCAAGGGGGACTCCTACGAGCAGTACTTC
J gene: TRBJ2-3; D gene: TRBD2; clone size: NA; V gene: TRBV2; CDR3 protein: CASLAGGSTDTQYF; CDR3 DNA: TGTGCCTCTCTAGCGGGGGGAAGCACAGATACGCAGTATTTT
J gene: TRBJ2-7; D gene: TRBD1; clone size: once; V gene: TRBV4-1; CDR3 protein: CASSQELGRGSYEQYF; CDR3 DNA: TGCGCCAGCAGCCAAGAGTTGGGCAGGGGGTCCTACGAGCAGTACTTC
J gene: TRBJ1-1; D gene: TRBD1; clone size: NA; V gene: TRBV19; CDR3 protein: CASTSGTVNTEAFF; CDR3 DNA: TGTGCCAGTACTTCCGGGACAGTGAACACTGAAGCTTTCTTT
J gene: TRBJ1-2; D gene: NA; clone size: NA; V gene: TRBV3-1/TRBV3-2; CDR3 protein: CASSQDLGLGGYTF; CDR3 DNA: TGTGCCAGCAGCCAAGATCTGGGGCTTGGAGGCTACACCTTC
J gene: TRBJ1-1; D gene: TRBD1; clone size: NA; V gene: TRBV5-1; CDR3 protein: CASSLSTRDRGTEAFF; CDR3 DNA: TGCGCCAGCAGCTTGTCAACTCGGGACAGGGGAACTGAAGCTTTCTTT
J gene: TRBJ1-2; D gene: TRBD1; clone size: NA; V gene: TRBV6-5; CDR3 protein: CASSSDRGFTNYGYTF; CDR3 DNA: TGTGCCAGCAGTTCGGACAGGGGATTCACTAACTATGGCTACACCTTC
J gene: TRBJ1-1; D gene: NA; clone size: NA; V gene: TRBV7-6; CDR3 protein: CASSSHQGNTEAFF; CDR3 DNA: TGTGCCAGCAGTTCCCACCAGGGGAACACTGAAGCTTTCTTT
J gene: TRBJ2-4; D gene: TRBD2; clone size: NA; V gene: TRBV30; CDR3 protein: CAADGGGNIQYF; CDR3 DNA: TGTGCCGCCGACGGGGGGGGAAACATTCAGTACTTC
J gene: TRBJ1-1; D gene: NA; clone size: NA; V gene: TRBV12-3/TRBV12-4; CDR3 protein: CASSPLMEAFF; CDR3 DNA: TGTGCCAGCAGTCCCTTAATGGAAGCTTTCTTT
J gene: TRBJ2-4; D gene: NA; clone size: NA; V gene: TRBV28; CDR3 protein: CASSVFGGIQYF; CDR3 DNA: TGTGCCAGCAGTGTTTTTGGGGGGATTCAGTACTTC
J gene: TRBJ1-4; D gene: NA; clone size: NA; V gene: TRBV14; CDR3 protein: CASSQDASGRLFF; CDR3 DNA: TGTGCCAGCAGCCAAGATGCGTCAGGGCGACTGTTTTTT
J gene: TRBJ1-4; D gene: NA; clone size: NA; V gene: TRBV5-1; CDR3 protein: CASSAAGSNEKLFF; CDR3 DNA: TGCGCCAGCAGCGCAGCGGGGAGTAATGAAAAACTGTTTTTT
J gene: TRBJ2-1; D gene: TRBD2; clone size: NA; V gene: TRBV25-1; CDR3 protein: CAPSRGLADSYNEQFF; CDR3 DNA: TGTGCCCCTTCACGGGGACTAGCGGACTCCTACAATGAGCAGTTCTTC
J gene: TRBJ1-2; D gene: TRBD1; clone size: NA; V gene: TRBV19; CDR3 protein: CASSTGATGYDGYTF; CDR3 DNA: TGTGCCAGTAGTACCGGGGCGACAGGGTATGATGGCTACACCTTC
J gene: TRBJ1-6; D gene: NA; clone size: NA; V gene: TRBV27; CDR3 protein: CASRTDRAQSPLHF; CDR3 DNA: TGTGCCAGCAGGACAGACCGTGCCCAATCACCCCTCCACTTT
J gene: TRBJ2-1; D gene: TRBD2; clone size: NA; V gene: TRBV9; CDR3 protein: CASSPRSAGGYNEQFF; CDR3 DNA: TGTGCCAGCAGCCCCCGTTCGGCGGGAGGCTACAATGAGCAGTTCTTC
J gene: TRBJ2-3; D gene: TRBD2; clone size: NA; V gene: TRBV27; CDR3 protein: CASGGLAGTDTQYF; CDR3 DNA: TGTGCCAGCGGGGGACTAGCGGGCACAGATACGCAGTATTTT
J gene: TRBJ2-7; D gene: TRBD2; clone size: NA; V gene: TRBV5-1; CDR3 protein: CASSSGTSGRANHEQYF; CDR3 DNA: TGCGCCAGCAGCTCCGGGACTAGCGGGAGGGCCAACCACGAGCAGTACTTC
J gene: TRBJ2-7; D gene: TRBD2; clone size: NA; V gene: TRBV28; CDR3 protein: CASLSGGTYEQYF; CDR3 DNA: TGTGCCAGCCTCAGCGGGGGGACCTACGAGCAGTACTTC
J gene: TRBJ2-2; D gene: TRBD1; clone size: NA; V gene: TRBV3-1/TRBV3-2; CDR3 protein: CASSRTGALRNTGELFF; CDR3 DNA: TGTGCCAGCAGCCGTACAGGGGCCCTCCGGAACACCGGGGAGCTGTTTTTT
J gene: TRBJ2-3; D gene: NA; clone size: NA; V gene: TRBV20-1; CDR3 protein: CSASGTATATDTQYF; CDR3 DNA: TGCAGTGCTAGTGGCACGGCGACAGCCACAGATACGCAGTATTTT
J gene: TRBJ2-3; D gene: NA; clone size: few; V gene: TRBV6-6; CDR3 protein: CASSSGQTSTDTQYF; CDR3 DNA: TGTGCCAGCAGTTCCGGACAGACTAGCACAGATACGCAGTATTTT
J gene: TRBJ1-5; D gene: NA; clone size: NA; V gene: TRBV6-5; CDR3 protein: CASTSGVQPQHF; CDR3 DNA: TGTGCCAGCACATCAGGGGTTCAGCCCCAGCATTTT
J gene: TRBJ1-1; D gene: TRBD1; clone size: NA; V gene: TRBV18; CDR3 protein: CASSPGTGNTEAFF; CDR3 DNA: TGTGCCAGCTCACCCGGGACAGGGAACACTGAAGCTTTCTTT
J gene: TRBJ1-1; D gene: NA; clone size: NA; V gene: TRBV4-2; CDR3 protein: CASNQASGRTEAFF; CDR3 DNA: TGTGCCAGCAACCAAGCATCAGGTAGAACTGAAGCTTTCTTT
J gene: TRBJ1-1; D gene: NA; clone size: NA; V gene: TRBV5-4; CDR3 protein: CASSLQGATTEAFF; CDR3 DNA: TGTGCCAGCAGCTTGCAGGGCGCGACCACTGAAGCTTTCTTT
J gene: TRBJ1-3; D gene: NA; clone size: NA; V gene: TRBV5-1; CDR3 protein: CASSLQSSGNTIYF; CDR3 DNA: TGCGCCAGCAGCTTACAAAGCTCTGGAAACACCATATATTTT
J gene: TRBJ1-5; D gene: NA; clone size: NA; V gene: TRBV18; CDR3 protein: CASSSGSVRNSQHF; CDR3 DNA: TGTGCCAGCTCTTCAGGGTCAGTGAGGAACTCCCAGCATTTT
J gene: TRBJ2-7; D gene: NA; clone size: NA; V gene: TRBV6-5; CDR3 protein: CASRLPGTYEQYF; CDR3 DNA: TGTGCCAGCAGGCTCCCGGGAACCTACGAGCAGTACTTC
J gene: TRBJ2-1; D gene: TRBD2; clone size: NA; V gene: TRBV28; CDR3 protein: CASSLASGNEQFF; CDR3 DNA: TGTGCCAGCAGTTTAGCTAGCGGCAATGAGCAGTTCTTC
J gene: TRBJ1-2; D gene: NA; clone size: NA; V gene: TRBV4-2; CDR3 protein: CASSQDGGSYGYTF; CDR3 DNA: TGTGCCAGCAGCCAAGACGGGGGGTCGTATGGCTACACCTTC
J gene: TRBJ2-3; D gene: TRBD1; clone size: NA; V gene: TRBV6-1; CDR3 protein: CAIRQGTDTQYF; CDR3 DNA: TGTGCCATTCGACAGGGGACAGATACGCAGTATTTT
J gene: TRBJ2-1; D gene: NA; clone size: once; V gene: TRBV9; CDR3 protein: CASSEDGGISYNEQFF; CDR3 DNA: TGTGCCAGCAGCGAGGACGGGGGAATTTCGTACAATGAGCAGTTCTTC
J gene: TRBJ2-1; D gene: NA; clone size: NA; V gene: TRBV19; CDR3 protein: CASTPPGHPYNEQFF; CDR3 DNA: TGTGCCAGTACCCCCCCGGGACACCCCTACAATGAGCAGTTCTTC
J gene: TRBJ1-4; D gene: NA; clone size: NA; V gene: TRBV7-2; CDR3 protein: CASTLPPTEVGREKLFF; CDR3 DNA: TGTGCCAGCACTTTACCCCCGACAGAGGTGGGGCGTGAAAAACTGTTTTTT
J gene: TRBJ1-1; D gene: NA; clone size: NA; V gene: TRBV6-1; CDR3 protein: CASSEVGRVERAFF; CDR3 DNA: TGTGCCAGCAGTGAAGTGGGCAGGGTGGAGCGAGCTTTCTTT